This T cell receptor beta chain was identified during a study of shared clonotypes between healthy human individuals. Points on this clone: Its antigen remains unknown.

Overall study results and limits: Clonotypes shared by all four sorted-subset donors had higher generation probabilities than non-shared clonotypes. Despite large depth, rarefaction showed incomplete sorted-subset sequencing.

CD45RO negativity and positive selection for CCR7 defined naive CD8 cells, a population that excluded terminally differentiated effector memory CD45RA+ cells. A roughly 200 ng quantity of DNA, 32,000 or so T cell genomes, went into the sorted-subset replicate PCRs. Authors' data handling: Filtering differed because ImmunoSEQ produced junction-only sequences that carried no quality scores. Some clones are missing from TCRdb's copy, which holds only in-frame ones; the method was immunoSEQ multiplex PCR. V and J calls plus clone size are reproduced from that table; the DNA served to infer D and trimming. The data show under 1 million clones, about 91% seen once. The CDR3 is 14 residues long. The ends were cut back, 4 bases at V and 6 bases at J, with 15 bases in the middle. Germline V lookup: CDR1 MDHEN, CDR2 SYDVKM.

The origin of this receptor is a man aged 25 to 45 in good health. Source material: naive CD8+ T cells sorted from blood. The rearrangement joins TRBV28 to TRBJ1-1; D unclear. CDR3 loop: CASSYLGLSAEAFF. CDR3 nucleotides: TGTGCCAGCAGTTACCTAGGGTTATCGGCTGAAGCTTTCTTT.